The next 26 T cell receptor beta chains were all read from a single sample in a study of cytomegalovirus exposure and HLA in healthy donors. Amplification used 60 Vbeta primers and 13 Jbeta primers. Repertoires were generated with immunoSEQ multiplex PCR, while TCRdb's copy carries only in-frame clones and drops some. The table includes roughly 100,000 clones, almost 80% detected once. Source material: PBMCs. The origin of the receptors is a middle-aged man in good health and CMV-seropositive.

V is TRBV6-5 and J is TRBJ2-2, with 10 bases fitting TRBD1. The CDR3 is 15 amino acids. Germline V CDR1 and CDR2: MNHEY, SVGAGI. Trimming at V came to 7 bases and at J to 6 bases, leaving 8 bases not matched to a gene. CDR3: CASNPDRGLSGELFF. Written as DNA, the CDR3 is TGTGCCAGCAATCCCGACAGGGGGCTTTCCGGGGAGCTGTTTTTT.

This chain links TRBV27 with TRBJ2-7, with 7 positions matching TRBD1. CDR1 and CDR2 from the germline V gene are MNHEY and SMNVEV (reference sequence). CDR3 length equals 15 residues. Losses at the gene ends were 2 bases for V and 3 bases for J; bases not matched to a gene: 7. The DNA of the CDR3 is TGTGCCAGCAGTTTAATTATGGGACAGTTCTACGAGCAGTACTTC. It is translated as CASSLIMGQFYEQYF.

V and J are TRBV27 and TRBJ2-2; 7 nucleotides align to TRBD2. This CDR3 spans 14 amino acids. CDR1 MNHEY and CDR2 SMNVEV come from the germline V gene (reference sequence). Germline trimming cut 7 bases from V and 5 bases from J; bases unmatched to any gene: 7. This CDR3 reads CASKAGVQTGELFF. CDR3 nucleotides: TGTGCCAGCAAGGCGGGAGTTCAAACCGGGGAGCTGTTTTTT.

The V and J genes are TRBV18 and TRBJ2-3; 9 bases match TRBD2. Losses at the gene ends were 0 bases for V and 5 bases for J; bases not matched to a gene: 9. The CDR3 spans 17 residues. Per the germline V gene, CDR1 is KGHSH and CDR2 is LQKENI. The CDR3: CASSPPVAGEAGDTQYF. For the CDR3, the DNA is TGTGCCAGCTCACCACCAGTAGCGGGAGAAGCGGGAGATACGCAGTATTTT.

This chain joins TRBV2 and TRBJ2-1; D unclear. V gave up 6 bases and J gave up 8 bases, with 14 bases separating them. Germline lookup yields CDR1 SNHLY and CDR2 FYNNEI. The CDR3 covers 13 residues. The CDR3 DNA sequence: TGTGCCAGCAGCGAGGCCACCGTCGATGAGCAGTTCTTC. It is translated as CASSEATVDEQFF.

J is TRBJ2-5 and V is TRBV7-9; weak D call: TRBD2 (6 bases). This CDR3 is built from 17 residues. Per the germline V gene, CDR1 is SEHNR and CDR2 is FQNEAQ (reference sequence). The germline V and J ends were trimmed by 5 bases and 2 bases, with 21 bases remaining between them. The CDR3 reads CASSPVLPPGGQETQYF. The CDR3 region has the DNA TGTGCCAGCAGCCCTGTTTTGCCCCCCGGGGGACAAGAGACCCAGTACTTC.

The V gene is TRBV19, the J gene TRBJ1-1; perhaps TRBD1 as D (5 bases). The CDR3 is 15 residues long. The germline V gene has CDR1 LNHDA and CDR2 SQIVND (reference sequence). V lost 6 bases and J lost 2, with 16 bases in between. The CDR3 reads CASRPQGFGNTEAFF. Written as DNA, the CDR3 is TGTGCCAGTAGACCTCAGGGTTTTGGAAACACTGAAGCTTTCTTT.

V is TRBV6-6 and J is TRBJ1-2; 8 nucleotides line up with TRBD1. Germline V lookup: CDR1 MNHNY, CDR2 SVGAGI (reference sequence). The trim removed 2 bases at V and 8 bases at J, leaving 10 bases unmatched. The CDR3 is 15 amino acids. In DNA, the CDR3 is TGTGCCAGCAGTTACCCGAGCCCAGGGGGCAAAGGCTACACCTTC. Translating it yields CASSYPSPGGKGYTF.

The chain recombines TRBV4-2 with TRBJ2-2; TRBD1 is a possible D gene (5 bases). V was shortened by 0 bases and J by 7 bases, with 9 bases between the two germline ends. The CDR3 is 14 amino acids. Germline CDR1 is LGHNA and CDR2 is YNFKEQ. The DNA for the CDR3 is TGTGCCAGCAGCCAAGAAGCAGGGTTCGGGGAGCTGTTTTTT. Its translation: CASSQEAGFGELFF.

The chain links TRBV28 to TRBJ2-2; 9 bases align to TRBD1. V dropped 11 bases and J dropped 2; count of bases not matched to a gene: 3. Per the germline V gene, CDR1 is MDHEN and CDR2 is SYDVKM. The CDR3 loop spans 13 amino acids. This CDR3 reads CALGQGNTGELFF. In DNA form, the CDR3 reads TGTGCCCTGGGACAGGGAAACACCGGGGAGCTGTTTTTT.

J is TRBJ2-3 and V is TRBV15, with 7 bases matching TRBD2. Germline V gene data show CDR1 as LNHNV and CDR2 as YYDKDF (reference sequence). V gave up 1 base and J gave up 1 base; unmatched junction bases: 2. This CDR3 has 15 amino acids. CDR3 sequence: CATSRGGGGTDTQYF. DNA of the CDR3: TGTGCCACCAGCAGAGGGGGGGGAGGCACAGATACGCAGTATTTT.

V gene TRBV9 combines with J gene TRBJ2-3; no reliable D call. V dropped 0 bases and J dropped 3 bases, with 8 bases sitting between them. The CDR3 length is 14 residues. Germline CDR1 is SGDLS and CDR2 is YYNGEE. CDR3 loop: CASSVDVGTDTQYF. The CDR3 DNA is TGTGCCAGCAGCGTAGACGTCGGGACAGATACGCAGTATTTT.

The rearrangement links TRBV10-2 to TRBJ2-4; 7 bases map to TRBD2. The CDR3 contains 16 residues. Germline CDR1 reads WSHSY; CDR2 reads SAAADI. Trimming at V came to 8 bases and at J to 6 bases, leaving 16 bases not matched to a gene. CDR3: CASGLVETNRGNIQYF. In nucleotides, the CDR3 is TGCGCCAGCGGACTAGTCGAGACCAATCGGGGAAACATTCAGTACTTC.

This chain uses TRBV10-3 with TRBJ2-5; 10 bases map to TRBD2. This CDR3 spans 17 amino acids. Germline CDR1 reads ENHRY; CDR2 reads SYGVKD. Trimming took 2 bases from V and 4 from J; bases not matched to a gene: 10. CDR3 sequence reads: CAISERASGSRVETQYF. In nucleotides, the CDR3 is TGTGCCATCAGTGAGAGGGCTAGCGGGAGCCGGGTAGAGACCCAGTACTTC.

A few counts support this clone. J is TRBJ1-1 and V is TRBV6-1; no clear D. The germline CDR1 and CDR2 sequences are MNHNS and SASEGT. V was clipped by 6 bases and J by 4 bases, with 15 bases between them. The CDR3 length is 14 residues. CDR3 DNA: TGTGCCAGCAGCCGACTCGGGTGGAGCACTGAAGCTTTCTTT. Its translation: CASSRLGWSTEAFF.

The chain is built from TRBV25-1 and TRBJ1-6; possible D gene TRBD1, 5 bases. This CDR3 contains 15 residues. Trimming pared 6 bases from V and 1 base from J, leaving 10 bases between. CDR1 and CDR2 (germline): MGHDK, SYGVNS. The CDR3 protein is CASRKGESYNSPLHF. CDR3 in DNA: TGTGCCAGCAGGAAAGGGGAATCCTATAATTCACCCCTCCACTTT. The full variable domain, its missing parts supplied by reference TRBV25-1 and TRBJ1-6, is EADIYQTPRYLVIGTGKKITLECSQTMGHDKMYWYQQDPGMELHLIHYSYGVNSTEKGDLSSESTVSRIRTEHFPLTLESARPSHTSQYLCASRKGESYNSPLHFGNGTRLTVT.

This clone was seen a single time. The chain uses TRBV6-1 and TRBJ2-3; 8 bases match TRBD2. The length of the CDR3 is 18 residues. Germline lookup yields CDR1 MNHNS and CDR2 SASEGT. The trim removed 2 bases at V and 0 bases at J, leaving 10 bases unmatched. Here the CDR3 DNA reads TGTGCCAGCAGTGAACAGGGTTTGAGCGGGAGAAGCACAGATACGCAGTATTTT. Its translation: CASSEQGLSGRSTDTQYF.

The gene calls are TRBV10-3 and TRBJ2-1, with D possibly TRBD2 on 6 matching bases. CDR1 and CDR2 from the germline V gene are ENHRY and SYGVKD. The length of the CDR3 is 16 residues. The V end lost 3 bases, the J end lost 0 bases, and 12 bases lay between the germline ends. DNA for the CDR3: TGTGCCATCAGTGAAAGCGGGCCCAGCTCCTACAATGAGCAGTTCTTC. It is translated as CAISESGPSSYNEQFF.

The chain employs TRBV13 and TRBJ2-3; D perhaps matches TRBD2 (5 bases). Per the germline V gene, CDR1 is PRHDT and CDR2 is FYEKMQ (reference sequence). V was pared by 3 bases and J by 6 bases, with 19 bases between. CDR3 length equals 16 residues. In DNA, the CDR3 is TGTGCCAGCAGCTTTGGAGGATTAGGAACTAGGGATACGCAGTATTTT. The encoded protein is CASSFGGLGTRDTQYF. The whole variable domain, remainder taken from reference TRBV13 and TRBJ2-3, is AAGVIQSPRHLIKEKRETATLKCYPIPRHDTVYWYQQGPGQDPQFLISFYEKMQSDKGSIPDRFSAQQFSDYHSELNMSSLELGDSALYFCASSFGGLGTRDTQYFGPGTRLTVL.

J is TRBJ2-3 and V is TRBV6-4; D gene uncertain. Germline V lookup: CDR1 MRHNA, CDR2 SNTAGT. The ends were cut back, 8 bases at V and 4 bases at J, with 13 bases in the middle. The CDR3 consists of 13 residues. The CDR3 DNA reads TGTGCCAGCTCGAGAGTCCACGCAGATACGCAGTATTTT. Amino acid sequence: CASSRVHADTQYF.

The CDR3 DNA is TGTGCCAGTAGTATTATAGCACGAAGGGGAACAGAGCAGTACTTC. Its protein is CASSIIARRGTEQYF. The rearrangement uses TRBV19 and TRBJ2-5; possible D gene TRBD1, 5 bases. Germline lookup yields CDR1 LNHDA and CDR2 SQIVND (reference sequence). V lost 3 bases to trimming and J lost 11 bases, with 22 bases between them. This CDR3 region has 15 residues. Combining the CDR3 with reference TRBV19 and TRBJ2-5 gives the whole variable domain DGGITQSPKYLFRKEGQNVTLSCEQNLNHDAMYWYRQDPGQGLRLIYYSQIVNDFQKGDIAEGYSVSREKKESFPLTVTSAQKNPTAFYLCASSIIARRGTEQYFGPGTRLLVL.

The rearrangement links TRBV5-4 to TRBJ2-7; 7 nucleotides align to TRBD1. This CDR3 comprises 13 residues. Per the germline V gene, CDR1 is SGHNT and CDR2 is YYREEE (reference sequence). V lost 4 bases to trimming and J lost 3 bases; unmatched junction nucleotides: 4. CDR3 DNA: TGTGCCAGCAGCCTCGACAGGGTCTACGAGCAGTACTTC. The encoded protein is CASSLDRVYEQYF.

In the case of this clone: The same CDR3 also results from other DNA sequences found in this sample. The chain uses TRBV5-1 and TRBJ1-2, with D maybe TRBD1 (6 bases). The length of the CDR3 is 17 residues. Deletions cut 6 bases from V and 3 bases from J, with 24 bases between. The germline V gene encodes CDR1 SGHRS and CDR2 YFSETQ. The CDR3 nucleotides read TGCGCCAGCACCTCCGACGGAGCGGCGGGGGCATACTATGGCTACACCTTC. Its translation is CASTSDGAAGAYYGYTF.

CDR3 nucleotides: TGTGCCAGCACCCCGGGGGGGGCCCTCAGCTACAATGAGCAGTTCTTC. Protein product: CASTPGGALSYNEQFF. The genes are TRBV5-6 and TRBJ2-1, with 8 bases lining up with TRBD2. This CDR3 has 16 residues. Germline CDR1 is SGHDT and CDR2 is YYEEEE. With 6 bases clipped from V and 3 bases from J, the junction kept 11 bases outside the gene matches.

The gene calls are TRBV5-1 and TRBJ2-1, with 10 bases identical to TRBD1. The junction had 12 bases not matched to a gene; V was cut back by 10 bases and J by 8 bases. CDR3 size: 14 residues. Germline CDR1 SGHRS, CDR2 YFSETQ. This CDR3 is CAGKPGQGPYEQFF. The DNA of the CDR3 is TGCGCCGGAAAACCGGGACAGGGGCCATATGAGCAGTTCTTC.

The chain carries TRBV6-6 and TRBJ2-3; 9 nucleotides align to TRBD2. J was trimmed by 2 bases and V by 8 bases; bases with no gene match: 8. CDR1 is MNHNY, CDR2 SVGAGI, per germline (reference sequence). This CDR3 is 15 amino acids long. The CDR3, as DNA: TGTGCCAGCCGATCGGCGGGAGGGACCACAGATACGCAGTATTTT. Protein product: CASRSAGGTTDTQYF.